This T cell receptor beta chain is drawn from a study of siplizumab effects on memory and regulatory T cells. Study-level points and caveats: Treg origin accounted for an average of around 69% of mappable alloreactive CD4+ clones with siplizumab and roughly 26% in controls. The study found naive T cells seemingly more diverse than memory cells and seemingly major alloresponse contributors.

Note on this clone: The antigen remains unidentified.

CDR1 is SEHNR and CDR2 is FQNEAQ in the germline V gene (reference sequence). V was shortened by 5 bases and J by 6 bases, with 16 bases between the two germline ends. CDR3 length: 14 residues. TCRdb's copy holds only in-frame clones and misses some; the assay was immunoSEQ multiplex PCR. The profile shows 90,000 to 130,000 clones, just under 95% of them singletons. V gene TRBV7-9 combines with J gene TRBJ1-1; D remains unclear. Sample: CD4+ T cells sorted from blood. This sequence was found in a human donor in good health. CDR3 nucleotides: TGTGCCAGCAGCCTCCGTGGGTGGGGAGCTGAAGCTTTCTTT. Its translation: CASSLRGWGAEAFF.